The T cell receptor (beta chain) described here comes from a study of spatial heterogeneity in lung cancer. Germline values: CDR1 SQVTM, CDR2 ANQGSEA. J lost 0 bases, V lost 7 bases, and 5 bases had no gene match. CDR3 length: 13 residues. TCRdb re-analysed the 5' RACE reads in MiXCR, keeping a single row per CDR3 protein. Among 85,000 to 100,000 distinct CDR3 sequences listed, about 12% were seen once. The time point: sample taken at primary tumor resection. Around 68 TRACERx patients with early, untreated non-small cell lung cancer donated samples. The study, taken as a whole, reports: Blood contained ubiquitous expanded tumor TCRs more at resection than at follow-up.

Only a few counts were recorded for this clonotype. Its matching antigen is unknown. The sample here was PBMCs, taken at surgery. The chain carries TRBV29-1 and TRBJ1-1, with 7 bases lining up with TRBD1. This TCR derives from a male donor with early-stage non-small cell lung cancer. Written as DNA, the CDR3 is TGCAGCGCGTCGGGACAGTTGAACACTGAAGCTTTCTTT. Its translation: CSASGQLNTEAFF. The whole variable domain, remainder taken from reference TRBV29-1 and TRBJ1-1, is SAVISQKPSRDICQRGTSLTIQCQVDSQVTMMFWYRQQPGQSLTLIATANQGSEATYESGFVIDKFPISRPNLTFSTLTVSNMSPEDSSIYLCSASGQLNTEAFFGQGTRLTVV.